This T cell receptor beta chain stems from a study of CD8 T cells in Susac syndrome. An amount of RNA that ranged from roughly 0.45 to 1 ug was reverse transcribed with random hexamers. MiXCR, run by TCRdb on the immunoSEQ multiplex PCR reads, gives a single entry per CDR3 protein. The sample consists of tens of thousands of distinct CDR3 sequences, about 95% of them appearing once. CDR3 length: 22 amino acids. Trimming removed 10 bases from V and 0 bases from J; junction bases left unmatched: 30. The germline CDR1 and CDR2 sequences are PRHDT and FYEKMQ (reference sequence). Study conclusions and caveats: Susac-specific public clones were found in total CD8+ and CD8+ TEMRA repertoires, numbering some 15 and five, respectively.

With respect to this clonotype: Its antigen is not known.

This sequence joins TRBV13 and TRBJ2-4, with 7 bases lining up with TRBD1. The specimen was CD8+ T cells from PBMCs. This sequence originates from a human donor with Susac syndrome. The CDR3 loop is CATGGTTGQNQQHAIAKNIQYF. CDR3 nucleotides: TGTGCCACTGGGGGTACGACAGGGCAAAACCAACAACACGCCATAGCCAAAAACATTCAGTACTTC.